The clone carrying this T cell receptor beta chain was picked up many times. The target antigen is unknown. The data were obtained in a study of T-cell memory formation after mild COVID-19. MiXCR was run by TCRdb on the 5' RACE reads, yielding one entry per CDR3 protein. The table records under 300,000 distinct CDR3 sequences, more than 15% of them present only once. Study outcomes and limitations: Among contracting clones, CD4+ were mainly CM/EM and CD8+ enriched in EMRA. Clones contracting across day 15 to 85 had a balanced CD4/CD8 profile; later expanding clones leaned CD4+.

Germline values: CDR1 KGHDR, CDR2 SFDVKD. Between the trimmed V and J ends, which lost 3 bases and 10 bases, there was a span of 11 bases. This CDR3 has 12 amino acids. The sample comprised PBMCs or a T cell subset sorted from them (not recorded which). The clonotype originates from a man younger than 35 who had mild COVID-19 (a few samples of this study predate the infection). Cell type and time point are not known. V and J are TRBV24-1 and TRBJ1-1; tentatively, D is TRBD1 (5 bases). In DNA form, the CDR3 reads TGTGCCACCAGTGATAAATGGGGGTCAGCTTTCTTT. Translating it yields CATSDKWGSAFF.